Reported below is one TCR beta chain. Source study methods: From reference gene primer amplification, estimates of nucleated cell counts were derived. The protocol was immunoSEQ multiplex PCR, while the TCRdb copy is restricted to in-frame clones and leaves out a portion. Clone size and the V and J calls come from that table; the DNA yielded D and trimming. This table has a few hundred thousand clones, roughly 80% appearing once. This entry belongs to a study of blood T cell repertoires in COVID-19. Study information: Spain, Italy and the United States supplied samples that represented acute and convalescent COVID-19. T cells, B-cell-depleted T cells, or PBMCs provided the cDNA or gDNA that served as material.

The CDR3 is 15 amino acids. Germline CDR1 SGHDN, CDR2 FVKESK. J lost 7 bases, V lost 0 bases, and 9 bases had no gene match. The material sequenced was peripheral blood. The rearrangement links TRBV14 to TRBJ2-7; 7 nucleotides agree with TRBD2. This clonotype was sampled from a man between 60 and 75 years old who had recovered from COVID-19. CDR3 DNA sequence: TGTGCCAGCAGCCAAGATTTAGCGGGCCCTGGAGAGCAGTACTTC. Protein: CASSQDLAGPGEQYF. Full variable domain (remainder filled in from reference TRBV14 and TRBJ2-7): EAGVTQFPSHSVIEKGQTVTLRCDPISGHDNLYWYRRVMGKEIKFLLHFVKESKQDESGMPNNRFLAERTGGTYSTLKVQPAELEDSGVYFCASSQDLAGPGEQYFGPGTRLTVT.